A selection of T cell receptor beta chains follows, all from one sample in a study of PD-1 blockade in classical Hodgkin lymphoma. Sequencing used immunoSEQ multiplex PCR; TCRdb keeps in-frame clones, though not all of them. Of approximately 37,000 clones listed, around 80% are singletons. Sequenced here: peripheral blood mononuclear cells (PBMCs), sampled at baseline. The origin of the receptors is a human donor with classical Hodgkin lymphoma. Each CDR3 is given with its conserved first and last residue. The order of the fields is J gene, clone size, D gene, V gene, CDR3 protein, CDR3 DNA. D genes are given only for firm matches. Rows may omit the clone size; those that give it use once, few, many or a size class.

TRBJ2-5 . TRBD1 TRBV5-5 CASSSGQGGETQYF TGTGCCAGCAGCTCCGGACAGGGGGGAGAGACCCAGTACTTC
TRBJ2-1 . . TRBV27 CASSLTLLYNEQFF TGTGCCAGCAGTTTGACCCTGCTTTACAATGAGCAGTTCTTC
TRBJ2-7 . TRBD1 TRBV6-6 CASSPRQGAYEQYF TGTGCCAGCAGTCCCCGACAGGGGGCCTACGAGCAGTACTTC
TRBJ2-1 . TRBD1 TRBV7-3 CASSPTGTGAFSYNEQFF TGTGCCAGCAGCCCTACCGGGACAGGGGCCTTCTCCTACAATGAGCAGTTCTTC
TRBJ2-3 few TRBD2 TRBV7-2 CASSERGRGDTQYF TGTGCCAGCAGTGAGCGGGGAAGGGGAGATACGCAGTATTTT
TRBJ2-3 . . TRBV5-5 CASSLDLTQYF TGTGCCAGCAGCTTGGACTTAACGCAGTATTTT
TRBJ2-7 . . TRBV4-1 CASSQVRPYEQYF TGCGCCAGCAGCCAAGTACGACCCTACGAGCAGTACTTC
TRBJ2-7 few . TRBV5-1 CASSATPDRSYEQYF TGCGCCAGCAGCGCGACGCCGGATCGCTCCTACGAGCAGTACTTC
TRBJ1-6 few . TRBV27 CASSPLIRGVNSPLHF TGTGCCAGCAGCCCCTTGATCCGGGGGGTGAATTCACCCCTCCACTTT
TRBJ2-7 once TRBD2 TRBV7-2 CASSTSGEAYEQYF TGTGCCAGCAGCACTAGCGGGGAAGCCTACGAGCAGTACTTC
TRBJ2-7 . . TRBV13 CASSLGPAAYEQYF TGTGCCAGCAGCTTAGGGCCAGCCGCCTACGAGCAGTACTTC
TRBJ2-7 few . TRBV6-5 CASSYSGTEGNEQYF TGTGCCAGCAGTTACTCCGGGACCGAGGGGAACGAGCAGTACTTC
TRBJ2-5 . . TRBV5-6 CASSLVGIRETQYF TGTGCCAGCAGCTTGGTTGGGATCCGGGAGACCCAGTACTTC